This TCR beta chain was found in a study of shared clonotypes between healthy human individuals. At the level of the study: Each donor contributed plates that comprised three CD4 naive, three CD4 memory, two CD8 naive and one CD8 memory.

The V gene's germline CDR1 is MGHRA and CDR2 YSYEKL. V dropped 9 bases and J dropped 1; count of bases not matched to a gene: 12. CDR3 length equals 16 residues. Only in-frame clones appear in the TCRdb table, and some are missing; sequencing was by immunoSEQ multiplex PCR. The sample includes 2 million to 2.5 million clones, just under 95% of them seen just once. The TCR was taken from a man in his late teens or twenties in good health. Some clones in this sample may be carry-over from other donors' samples. The rearrangement links TRBV4-1 to TRBJ2-3; TRBD2 matches at 8 bases. What was sequenced was naive CD4+ T cells from PBMCs. Described subset: CD45RA+ positively selected. The CDR3 here is CASQSFAGGGTDTQYF. The CDR3 nucleotides read TGCGCCAGTCAAAGCTTTGCGGGAGGAGGCACAGATACGCAGTATTTT.